The clone carrying this TCR beta chain was seen a handful of times. This CDR3 spans 14 amino acids. Germline assignment: CDR1 SGHTA and CDR2 FQGNSA. Sample-barcoded 5' priming and a J-beta primer mix drove a second PCR of about 7 to 11 cycles. TCRdb analysed the 5' RACE reads with MiXCR anew, one entry per CDR3 protein. Of around 1,600,000 distinct CDR3 sequences listed, 40% to 45% were seen once; the top ten hold about 3.8%. Each individual donor underwent a draw of ten milliliters of peripheral blood. This record belongs to a study of blood T cells in healthy people across ages. The chain combines TRBV7-2 with TRBJ2-1; tentative D call: TRBD2 (6 bases). The DNA end lines up better with TRBJ2-7; the J call may be wrong. Source material: blood. The TCR was taken from a woman aged 18-29 years in good health. The CDR3 here is CASSSPLAYHEQYF. The CDR3 DNA follows: TGTGCCAGCAGCTCCCCCCTAGCGTACCACGAGCAGTACTTC.